A single sample gave rise to the 19 T cell receptor beta chains below, sequenced in a study of regulatory T cells in long-lasting Graves disease listed by TCRdb under 2021. The time point label on this specimen signifies: newly diagnosed GD, antithyroid drugs for less than 3 months. For both TCR sequencing and RNA sequencing, RNA was extracted from PBMCs in TRIzol. The library was prepared using multiplex PCR. TCRdb shows the sequencer as Illumina HiSeq 4000. TCR beta libraries were built with iRepertoire HTBI primers and Arm-PCR amplification of CDR3 regions. TCRdb reprocessed the public reads (quality trimming at Q25 with fastp, clone calling with MiXCR) and kept in-frame beta chains. Every CDR3 protein is listed once, alongside the most common genes and DNA of its rows. For this sample there are 540,000 or so distinct CDR3 sequences; approximately 12% appear just once. 10% of the sample is in the top ten clones.

The data were also submitted as part of a second study, on T cells in Graves' hyperthyroidism and ophthalmopathy.

Sample: peripheral blood mononuclear cells (PBMCs), taken at new diagnosis, from a patient treated with antithyroid drugs. Receptors originate from a man younger than 45 with Graves disease. Donor details come from another sample of the same person, matched by shared clones.

A few counts support this clonotype. The chain couples TRBV6-5 to TRBJ2-5; 7 nucleotides align to TRBD2. Germline V gene sequence: CDR1 MNHEY, CDR2 SVGAGI. The CDR3 has 15 amino acids. After removal of 4 bases from V and 3 bases from J, the junction contained 8 bases not matched to a gene. The CDR3 coding sequence is TGTGCCAGCAGTTTAACCTCCAGCGGGAAAGAGACCCAGTACTTC. Translated, it gives CASSLTSSGKETQYF.

This clonotype turned up a few times. A much larger clone lies a single base off, so this may be a read error. The chain links TRBV5-5 to TRBJ1-5, with unresolved D. V gave up 4 bases and J gave up 4 bases, with 9 bases separating them. The CDR3 consists of 13 residues. Germline CDR1 SGHKS, CDR2 YYEKEE (reference sequence). CDR3 sequence: CASSHDGNQPQHF. Here the CDR3 DNA reads TGTGCCAGCAGCCACGACGGGAATCAGCCCCAGCATTTT.

The rearrangement joins TRBV14 to TRBJ2-1; TRBD2 matches at 8 bases. Germline trimming cut 0 bases from V and 2 bases from J; bases unmatched to any gene: 3. The CDR3 consists of 16 residues. Germline V gene data show CDR1 as SGHDN and CDR2 as FVKESK. CDR3 nucleotide sequence: TGTGCCAGCAGCCAAGAGGCGGGAGGACCCTACAATGAGCAGTTCTTC. Protein product: CASSQEAGGPYNEQFF.

This clonotype was detected only a few times. The gene calls are TRBV13 and TRBJ1-6; D remains ambiguous. Germline-derived CDR1 and CDR2 are PRHDT and FYEKMQ (reference sequence). This CDR3 has 12 residues. The germline V and J ends were trimmed by 5 bases and 8 bases, with 7 bases remaining between them. The CDR3 reads CASSQWDSPLHF. CDR3 nucleotides: TGTGCCAGCAGCCAGTGGGATTCACCCCTCCACTTT.

This clonotype has ten or more counts. This chain joins TRBV13 and TRBJ1-1; D is unclear. The germline V gene has CDR1 PRHDT and CDR2 FYEKMQ (reference sequence). V dropped 3 bases and J dropped 5 bases, with 13 bases sitting between them. This CDR3 spans 14 amino acids. The CDR3 region is CASSFISGRTEAFF. The CDR3 DNA sequence: TGTGCCAGCAGCTTCATATCTGGGCGAACTGAAGCTTTCTTT.

This clonotype was seen at least ten times. The chain couples TRBV9 to TRBJ1-1; D is undetermined. Trimming pared 3 bases from V and 6 bases from J, leaving 9 bases between. CDR3 size: 12 residues. Germline loops: CDR1 SGDLS, CDR2 YYNGEE. The CDR3 reads CASSAPGPEAFF. The CDR3, as DNA: TGTGCCAGCAGCGCCCCAGGACCTGAAGCTTTCTTT.

This clonotype has ten or more counts. The rearrangement links TRBV15 to TRBJ2-5, with D possibly matching TRBD1 (6 bases). The V gene lost 1 base and the J gene lost 3 bases, with 6 bases spanning the gap. The CDR3 has 13 residues. Germline CDR1 is LNHNV and CDR2 is YYDKDF (reference sequence). CDR3 DNA: TGTGCCACCAGCAGAGGGACAGAAGAGACCCAGTACTTC. Its protein is CATSRGTEETQYF.

In its sample, this clonotype was seen a few times. The chain employs TRBV10-1 and TRBJ2-3; D unresolved. Germline CDR1 WNHNN, CDR2 SYGVQD (reference sequence). V lost 0 bases and J 3 bases, leaving 7 bases between the germline ends. This CDR3 contains 14 residues. The CDR3 sequence is CASSESLATDTQYF. As DNA, the CDR3 is TGCGCCAGCAGTGAGTCCCTTGCGACAGATACGCAGTATTTT.

In its sample, this clonotype was seen many times. The chain joins TRBV24-1 to TRBJ2-1, with D hard to call. In germline, CDR1 is KGHDR, CDR2 SFDVKD. CDR3 length: 13 amino acids. V lost 3 bases, J lost 9 bases, and 11 bases lay in between. CDR3 sequence (DNA): TGTGCCACCAGTGATACCCCTACCGTTGAGCAGTTCTTC. Translated: CATSDTPTVEQFF.

This clonotype has ten or more counts. The V call is TRBV7-2, the J call TRBJ2-3; 10 bases map to TRBD2. Germline V lookup: CDR1 SGHTA, CDR2 FQGNSA. The CDR3 loop spans 15 amino acids. With V trimmed by 3 bases and J by 3 bases, 3 bases remained unmatched. The DNA of the CDR3 is TGTGCCAGCAGCTTGAAAGCGGGAGGGACAGATACGCAGTATTTT. This encodes CASSLKAGGTDTQYF.

Comment on this clonotype: Since a much larger clone is just one base distant, this may be a read error. The V call is TRBV5-1, the J call TRBJ1-2; the D is unclear. This CDR3 region has 12 residues. CDR1 and CDR2 (germline): SGHRS, YFSETQ. CDR3 region: CASSLENYGYAF. The CDR3 coding sequence is TGCGCCAGCAGCTTGGAGAACTATGGCTACGCCTTC.

This clonotype was detected many times. V and J are TRBV28 and TRBJ1-1; a possible D gene is TRBD1 (5 bases). This CDR3 has 14 residues. From germline, CDR1 is MDHEN and CDR2 SYDVKM. The V end lost 6 bases, the J end lost 0 bases, and 11 bases lay between the germline ends. CDR3 sequence: CASRPTVVNTEAFF. The CDR3 DNA follows: TGTGCCAGCAGGCCGACAGTGGTGAACACTGAAGCTTTCTTT.

This clonotype came up a few times. This chain links TRBV18 with TRBJ1-1; 9 nucleotides match TRBD1. V lost 2 bases to trimming and J lost 1 base; unmatched junction nucleotides: 8. This CDR3 comprises 17 residues. The germline V gene has CDR1 KGHSH and CDR2 LQKENI. CDR3 DNA: TGTGCCAGCTCACCATCCAGGACAGGGGTGCGGAACACTGAAGCTTTCTTT. Its translation: CASSPSRTGVRNTEAFF. Supplemented by reference TRBV18 and TRBJ1-1, the full variable domain reads NAGVMQNPRHLVRRRGQEARLRCSPMKGHSHVYWYRQLPEEGLKFMVYLQKENIIDESGMPKERFSAEFPKEGPSILRIQQVVRGDSAAYFCASSPSRTGVRNTEAFFGQGTRLTVV.

This clonotype came up a few times. A much larger clone is a single base away; this may be a read error. DNA of the CDR3: TGTGCCAGCAGTTTCGGAACTAGGAGTGTGACCCAGTACTTC. Encoded protein: CASSFGTRSVTQYF. The rearrangement joins TRBV12-3 or TRBV12-4 to TRBJ2-1; a possible D gene is TRBD2 (5 bases). The tail of the sequence fits TRBJ2-5 better, so the J call may be wrong. The CDR3 runs to 14 residues.

The chain has TRBV3-1 and TRBJ2-1; D tentatively reads TRBD1 or TRBD2 (5 bases each). Germline values: CDR1 LGHDT, CDR2 YNNKEL (reference sequence). The V end lost 5 bases, the J end lost 6 bases, and 20 bases lay between the germline ends. This CDR3 contains 16 residues. The CDR3 DNA is TGTGCCAGCAGCATCCGGGACGCCAGATTTCGCAATGAGCAGTTCTTC. Translating gives CASSIRDARFRNEQFF.

This sequence joins TRBV5-6 and TRBJ1-2; the D is unclear. With 1 base removed from V and 4 bases from J, the gap between germline ends came to 14 bases. Germline V gene data show CDR1 as SGHDT and CDR2 as YYEEEE. This CDR3 is 15 amino acids long. This chain's CDR3 is CASSLLAPPPYGYTF. The CDR3 DNA reads as TGTGCCAGCAGCTTGTTGGCACCGCCGCCCTATGGCTACACCTTC.

There are many counts of this clonotype. The chain employs TRBV12-5 and TRBJ2-1; perhaps TRBD2 as D (5 bases). Trimming pared 3 bases from V and 5 bases from J, leaving 17 bases between. The germline CDR1 and CDR2 sequences are LGHNT and FRNRAP. The CDR3 has 16 amino acids. The CDR3 sequence is CASGFRAPGVHNEQFF. For the CDR3, the DNA is TGTGCTAGTGGTTTCCGGGCCCCCGGGGTCCACAATGAGCAGTTCTTC.

The chain employs TRBV27 and TRBJ2-7; D ambiguous. V was shortened by 5 bases and J by 6 bases, with 17 bases between the two germline ends. This CDR3 contains 14 residues. Germline loops: CDR1 MNHEY, CDR2 SMNVEV (reference sequence). Written as DNA, the CDR3 is TGTGCCAGCAGTCCAAATTTCAGGAGCTCCGAGCAGTACTTC. It specifies CASSPNFRSSEQYF.

In this sample, this clonotype turned up many times. This rearrangement joins TRBV5-1 to TRBJ2-1; D might be TRBD1 (5 bases). The V gene's germline CDR1 is SGHRS and CDR2 YFSETQ. The CDR3 is 14 amino acids. V was pared by 1 base and J by 5 bases, with 10 bases between. CDR3 sequence: CASSLSRVHNEQFF. For the CDR3, the DNA is TGCGCCAGCAGCTTGAGCAGGGTCCACAATGAGCAGTTCTTC.